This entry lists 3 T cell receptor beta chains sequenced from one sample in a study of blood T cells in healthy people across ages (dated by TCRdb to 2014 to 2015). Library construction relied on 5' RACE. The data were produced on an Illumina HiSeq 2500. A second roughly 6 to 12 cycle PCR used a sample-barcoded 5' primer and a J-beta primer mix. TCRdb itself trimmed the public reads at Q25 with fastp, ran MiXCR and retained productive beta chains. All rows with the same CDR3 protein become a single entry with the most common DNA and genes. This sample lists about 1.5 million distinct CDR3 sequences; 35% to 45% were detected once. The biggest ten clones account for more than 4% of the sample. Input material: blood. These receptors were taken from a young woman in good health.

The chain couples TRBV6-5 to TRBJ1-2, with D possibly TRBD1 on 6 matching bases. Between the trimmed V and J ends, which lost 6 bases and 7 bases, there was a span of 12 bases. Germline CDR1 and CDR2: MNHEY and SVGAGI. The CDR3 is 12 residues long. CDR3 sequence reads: CASRRGLSGYTF. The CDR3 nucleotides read TGTGCCAGCAGGCGGGGGCTTTCTGGCTACACCTTC.

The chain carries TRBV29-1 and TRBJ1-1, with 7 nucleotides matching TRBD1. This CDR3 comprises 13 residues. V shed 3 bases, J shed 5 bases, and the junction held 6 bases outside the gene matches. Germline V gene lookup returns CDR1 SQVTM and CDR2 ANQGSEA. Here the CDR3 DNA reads TGCAGCGTTGAGGGAGGGGGCTGGACTGAAGCTTTCTTT. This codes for CSVEGGGWTEAFF.

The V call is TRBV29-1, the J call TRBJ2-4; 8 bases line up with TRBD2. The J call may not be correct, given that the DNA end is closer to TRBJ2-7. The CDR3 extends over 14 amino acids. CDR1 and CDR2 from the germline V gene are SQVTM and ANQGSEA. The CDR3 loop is CSVGGLAGFGEQYF. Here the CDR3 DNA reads TGCAGCGTGGGGGGGTTAGCGGGATTTGGCGAGCAGTACTTC.